A single sample is the source of the 29 T cell receptor beta chains below, sequenced in a study of post-analysis software for immune sequencing data. General study findings and limits: Patients showed TRBV5-6, TRBV5-1 and TRBV20-1 among five TRBV segments more frequent than in controls.

Unique molecular identifiers had been added to the TCR beta cDNA libraries. TCRdb redid the calling of the PCR reads with MiXCR, one entry per CDR3 protein. This sample has roughly 800,000 distinct CDR3 sequences, with under 60% found just once. These receptors' antigens are unknown. Material for sequencing was blood. These receptor sequences come from a girl aged 5 to 17 with multiple sclerosis.

The V call is TRBV20-1, the J call TRBJ2-5, with 10 nucleotides matching TRBD2. This CDR3 is built from 15 residues. The V and J ends lost 3 bases and 0 bases, in that order; junction bases with no gene match: 4. Germline V CDR1 and CDR2: DFQATT, SNEGSKA (reference sequence). The CDR3 reads CSASALAGDQETQYF. In nucleotides, the CDR3 is TGCAGTGCTAGTGCGCTAGCGGGAGACCAAGAGACCCAGTACTTC.

The V and J genes are TRBV20-1 and TRBJ2-5, with TRBD2 matching 7 bases. CDR1 and CDR2 from the germline V gene are DFQATT and SNEGSKA (reference sequence). V was clipped by 0 bases and J by 2 bases; unmatched bases: 6. This CDR3 spans 15 amino acids. The CDR3 DNA reads as TGCAGTGCTAGAGACCTGCTAGCGGTACAAGAGACCCAGTACTTC. It encodes CSARDLLAVQETQYF.

The chain links TRBV10-3 to TRBJ1-1; 8 bases line up with TRBD1. CDR3 length: 15 residues. The V gene's germline CDR1 is ENHRY and CDR2 SYGVKD. With 3 bases clipped from V and 4 bases from J, the junction kept 7 bases outside the gene matches. The CDR3 sequence is CAISDHRGWSTEAFF. Written as DNA, the CDR3 is TGTGCCATCAGTGACCACAGGGGGTGGAGCACTGAAGCTTTCTTT.

This rearrangement joins TRBV20-1 to TRBJ2-3, with 10 bases fitting TRBD2. J gave up 5 bases and V 0 bases, and 14 bases lay outside the gene matches. CDR1 is DFQATT, CDR2 SNEGSKA, per germline (reference sequence). This CDR3 has 18 residues. The CDR3 DNA is TGCAGTGCTAGAGATCCAGTCGGGACCAGCGGGGGGGTAGATACGCAGTATTTT. It encodes CSARDPVGTSGGVDTQYF.

The V call is TRBV6-5, the J call TRBJ1-5, with a weak D call TRBD1 (5 bases). The CDR3 runs to 15 residues. Per germline, CDR1 MNHEY and CDR2 SVGAGI. V shed 7 bases and J shed 2 bases, with 15 bases lying between them. DNA of the CDR3: TGTGCCAGCACCCCAGCGGGGCCGGGCAATCAGCCCCAGCATTTT. Protein: CASTPAGPGNQPQHF.

This clonotype came up a few times. V usage is TRBV6-1 and J usage is TRBJ2-3; the D is unclear. CDR3 length: 13 amino acids. Between the trimmed V and J ends, which lost 1 base and 2 bases, there was a span of 4 bases. Germline V gives CDR1 MNHNS, CDR2 SASEGT. CDR3 nucleotides: TGTGCCAGCAGTGAAGGCAACACAGATACGCAGTATTTT. Protein: CASSEGNTDTQYF.

The chain combines TRBV20-1 with TRBJ2-1; 13 nucleotides align to TRBD2. This CDR3 spans 17 amino acids. Germline-derived CDR1 and CDR2 are DFQATT and SNEGSKA (reference sequence). The ends lost 0 bases at V and 7 bases at J; junction bases unmatched: 9. Written as DNA, the CDR3 is TGCAGTGCTAGAGACCGGACTAGCGGGAGAAGGTCGAATGAGCAGTTCTTC. Translated, it gives CSARDRTSGRRSNEQFF.

This clonotype was found once. V gene TRBV12-3 or TRBV12-4 combines with J gene TRBJ1-5; perhaps TRBD1 as D (5 bases). V dropped 11 bases and J dropped 6 bases, with 17 bases sitting between them. CDR3 length equals 13 residues. The CDR3 DNA sequence: TGTGCCCGCAAGGGACCTACTCCTCAGCCCCAGCATTTT. Protein sequence: CARKGPTPQPQHF.

This clonotype turned up a few times. This chain joins TRBV29-1 and TRBJ2-5; D is ambiguous. Germline V gene data show CDR1 as SQVTM and CDR2 as ANQGSEA. Trimming took 3 bases from V and 0 from J, leaving 11 bases between them. This CDR3 is 14 amino acids long. The DNA for the CDR3 is TGCAGCGTTGAGAGTCAGGCGAACCAAGAGACCCAGTACTTC. As protein: CSVESQANQETQYF.

V is TRBV7-2 and J is TRBJ2-7; no clear D gene. The V end lost 2 bases, the J end lost 6 bases, and 5 bases lay between the germline ends. This CDR3 is 11 amino acids long. Germline CDR1 SGHTA, CDR2 FQGNSA. The CDR3 nucleotides read TGTGCCAGCAGCTTATTTCCCGAGCAGTACTTC. It encodes CASSLFPEQYF. The full variable domain, in which reference TRBV7-2 and TRBJ2-7 provide the parts outside the CDR3, is GAGVSQSPSNKVTEKGKDVELRCDPISGHTALYWYRQSLGQGLEFLIYFQGNSAPDKSGLPSDRFSAERTGGSVSTLTIQRTQQEDSAVYLCASSLFPEQYFGPGTRLTVT.

This chain connects TRBV20-1 to TRBJ2-7; D perhaps matches TRBD1 (6 bases). CDR1 is DFQATT and CDR2 is SNEGSKA in the germline V gene (reference sequence). Between the trimmed V and J ends, which lost 0 bases and 10 bases, there was a span of 19 bases. This CDR3 is built from 14 residues. CDR3 amino acids: CSAREGGGFNPQYF. The CDR3 DNA reads as TGCAGTGCTAGAGAAGGGGGTGGGTTCAATCCCCAGTACTTC.

The chain links TRBV9 to TRBJ2-3, with unresolved D. Germline V gene lookup returns CDR1 SGDLS and CDR2 YYNGEE. The ends were cut back, 3 bases at V and 6 bases at J, with 17 bases in the middle. The CDR3 is 15 residues long. For the CDR3, the DNA is TGTGCCAGCAGCGGCTCGCCAGGTCGACGGGATACGCAGTATTTT. Translating gives CASSGSPGRRDTQYF.

About this clonotype itself: A junction boundary mismatches the germline segment, possibly from a read error. V gene TRBV5-1 combines with J gene TRBJ1-1; maybe TRBD1 (6 bases). The CDR3 runs to 12 residues. Germline loops: CDR1 SGHRS, CDR2 YFSETQ. CDR3 loop: CAGSSTGTEAFF. The CDR3 nucleotides are TGCGCCGGCAGCTCCACCGGGACAGAAGCTTTCTTT.

This clonotype appeared many times. The chain couples TRBV29-1 to TRBJ2-4; a weak D match, TRBD2 (6 bases). The ends were cut back, 7 bases at V and 9 bases at J, with 19 bases in the middle. The germline CDR1 and CDR2 sequences are SQVTM and ANQGSEA. CDR3 length: 13 residues. The CDR3 DNA reads TGCAGCGCCGTGGGAGGAGAAAGCGGCATTCAGTACTTC. It codes for CSAVGGESGIQYF.

This chain links TRBV14 with TRBJ1-6; D possibly corresponds to TRBD1 (6 bases). CDR1 and CDR2 from the germline V gene are SGHDN and FVKESK. V lost 2 bases, J lost 2 bases, and 10 bases lay in between. There are 16 residues in the CDR3. The CDR3 DNA is TGTGCCAGCAGCCAACTACAGGGAACCTATAATTCACCCCTCCACTTT. This encodes CASSQLQGTYNSPLHF.

About this clonotype itself: One end of the junction fails to match germline, which may point to a read error. The V and J genes are TRBV11-2 and TRBJ1-5; perhaps TRBD1 as D (5 bases). Per the germline V gene, CDR1 is SGHAT and CDR2 is FQNNGV. The CDR3 covers 13 residues. This CDR3 is CASRAGYNQPHHF. CDR3 DNA: TGTGCCAGCCGAGCAGGGTACAATCAGCCCCATCATTTT.

This clonotype has only one observation. A much larger clone is a single base away; this may be a read error. This likely comes from a read error, as the CDR3 has no conserved phenylalanine or tryptophan at its end. The limits of the CDR3 on the DNA are not certain, so only TCRdb's listed CDR3 is given. The J gene is TRBJ1-2, the V gene TRBV29-1; the listed D gene, TRBD1, was not tested against the DNA. Per the germline V gene, CDR1 is SQVTM and CDR2 is ANQGSEA. The CDR3 spans 12 residues, counting both ends. The chain's CDR3 is CSADRGGYGYTC.

V and J are TRBV6-2 or TRBV6-3 and TRBJ2-7; D is uncertain. The CDR3 has 14 residues. Germline CDR1 and CDR2: MNHEY and SVGEGT. V was cut by 4 bases and J by 0 bases, with 10 bases left in between. This CDR3 is CASSSPSHSYEQYF. CDR3 in DNA: TGTGCCAGCAGTTCCCCAAGTCACTCCTACGAGCAGTACTTC.

A few counts support this clonotype. V is TRBV20-1 and J is TRBJ2-1, with D possibly being TRBD2 (7 bases). The length of the CDR3 is 13 residues. Germline V gene data show CDR1 as DFQATT and CDR2 as SNEGSKA (reference sequence). The V end was cut by 3 bases, the J end by 7 bases, with 13 bases between. The CDR3 here is CSARGGAANEQFF. CDR3 coding DNA: TGCAGTGCTAGGGGGGGGGCTGCGAATGAGCAGTTCTTC.

Here the CDR3 reads CATSRDGGIQYF. The CDR3 DNA reads TGTGCCACCAGCAGAGATGGTGGCATTCAGTACTTC. The chain uses TRBV15 and TRBJ2-4; the D is unclear. Trimming cost V 0 bases and J 9 bases, with 6 bases left between them. The CDR3 is 12 residues long. Germline V gene data show CDR1 as LNHNV and CDR2 as YYDKDF (reference sequence).

The V call is TRBV12-3 or TRBV12-4, the J call TRBJ2-3; maybe TRBD1 (6 bases). The CDR3 is made up of 15 amino acids. V gave up 6 bases and J gave up 2 bases, with 15 bases separating them. CDR3 sequence reads: CASRPSGALTDTQYF. In nucleotides, the CDR3 is TGTGCCAGCAGGCCCTCAGGGGCTCTCACAGATACGCAGTATTTT.

The chain carries TRBV20-1 and TRBJ2-7; 10 nucleotides line up with TRBD2. This CDR3 region has 13 residues. Unmatched junction bases numbered 6, after V lost 7 bases and J lost 3 bases. The V gene's germline CDR1 is DFQATT and CDR2 SNEGSKA (reference sequence). The CDR3 is CSVPSGRGYEQYF. The CDR3 DNA reads as TGCAGTGTTCCTAGCGGGAGAGGCTACGAGCAGTACTTC.

The V and J genes are TRBV5-1 and TRBJ2-5, with a possible D match to TRBD2 (5 bases). Trimming took off 3 bases at V and 5 bases at J, with 17 bases between the two ends. The CDR3 covers 15 residues. The V gene's germline CDR1 is SGHRS and CDR2 YFSETQ. The chain's CDR3 is CASSSLFERGETQYF. The CDR3 DNA sequence: TGCGCCAGCAGCTCCCTGTTTGAGCGAGGGGAGACCCAGTACTTC.

Worth noting for this clonotype: The junction departs from germline at one end; a sequencing error may be responsible. The chain is built from TRBV27 and TRBJ2-6, with D maybe TRBD1 (6 bases). The CDR3 loop spans 15 amino acids. Germline CDR1 MNHEY, CDR2 SMNVEV (reference sequence). The CDR3 sequence is CASSREGLGAYVLTF. Written as DNA, the CDR3 is TGTGCCAGCAGCCGAGAGGGTCTGGGGGCCTACGTCCTGACTTTC.

The chain links TRBV5-1 to TRBJ2-1; 10 nucleotides line up with TRBD2. The CDR3 covers 18 residues. V shed 0 bases, J shed 0 bases, and the junction held 6 bases outside the gene matches. From germline, CDR1 is SGHRS and CDR2 YFSETQ. CDR3 nucleotides: TGCGCCAGCAGCTTGGAACTAGCGGGGCGGAGCTCCTACAATGAGCAGTTCTTC. Translation gives CASSLELAGRSSYNEQFF.

The chain uses TRBV2 and TRBJ1-2; D gene ambiguous. Germline loops: CDR1 SNHLY, CDR2 FYNNEI. V lost 6 bases to trimming and J lost 6 bases, with 11 bases between them. The length of the CDR3 is 12 residues. This CDR3 is CASRGTGHGYTF. CDR3 in DNA: TGTGCCAGCAGGGGAACTGGCCATGGCTACACCTTC.

The chain has TRBV24-1 and TRBJ2-5; perhaps TRBD1 as D (6 bases). This CDR3 is built from 15 residues. Germline lookup yields CDR1 KGHDR and CDR2 SFDVKD. Trimming shortened V by 3 bases and J by 4 bases, and 14 bases separated the two germline ends. CDR3 coding DNA: TGTGCCACCAGTGATCCCCATACAGGGCCAGAGACCCAGTACTTC. The encoded protein is CATSDPHTGPETQYF.

In this sample, this clonotype turned up many times. The chain has TRBV4-1 and TRBJ2-3; D call uncertain. V lost 5 bases and J 6 bases, leaving 12 bases between the germline ends. Germline V gives CDR1 MGHRA, CDR2 YSYEKL. This CDR3 has 13 amino acids. Here the CDR3 reads CASSVIVGDTQYF. Here the CDR3 DNA reads TGCGCCAGCAGCGTAATCGTCGGGGATACGCAGTATTTT.

V and J are TRBV7-9 and TRBJ1-2; no clear D gene. CDR1 is SEHNR, CDR2 FQNEAQ, per germline (reference sequence). The CDR3 is made up of 13 amino acids. Trimming left V 4 bases short and J 6 bases short, with 12 bases between. CDR3 DNA: TGTGCCAGCAGCTCGCCCATACCAGATGGCTACACCTTC. Its protein is CASSSPIPDGYTF.